This passage covers 19 T cell receptor beta chains from one sample sequenced in a study of blood T cell repertoires in COVID-19. Libraries were prepared by immunoSEQ multiplex PCR; TCRdb keeps only in-frame clonotypes and omits some of them. Of roughly 110,000 clones detected, approximately 85% appear once; the ten largest clones hold around 3.5%. Source material: peripheral blood. The receptors were sampled from a man aged 40-55 years with acute or convalescent COVID-19.

The chain is built from TRBV12-5 and TRBJ2-7; 7 nucleotides align to TRBD2. V lost 2 bases and J lost 3; bases outside the gene matches: 10. CDR1 is LGHNT and CDR2 is FRNRAP in the germline V gene. The CDR3 is 16 amino acids. Here the CDR3 DNA reads TGTGCTAGTGGTTTGAGTACCCGGGACTACAACTACGAGCAGTACTTC. Protein product: CASGLSTRDYNYEQYF.

The chain couples TRBV5-1 to TRBJ2-7, with D possibly matching TRBD2 (6 bases). The CDR3 has 16 amino acids. CDR1 and CDR2 (germline): SGHRS, YFSETQ. V lost 1 base to trimming and J lost 0 bases, with 14 bases between them. CDR3 in amino acids: CASSLQGGGYSYEQYF. The CDR3 region has the DNA TGCGCCAGCAGCTTGCAGGGCGGAGGGTACTCCTACGAGCAGTACTTC.

The rearrangement joins TRBV4-1 to TRBJ2-1, with TRBD2 matching 8 bases. This CDR3 spans 14 amino acids. The V gene's germline CDR1 is MGHRA and CDR2 YSYEKL. The trim removed 2 bases at V and 7 bases at J, leaving 4 bases unmatched. CDR3 in DNA: TGCGCCAGCAGCCAACCGGGGGGGTCTAATGAGCAGTTCTTC. It encodes CASSQPGGSNEQFF.

The chain is built from TRBV19 and TRBJ2-2; possibly TRBD2 for D (5 bases). Trimming removed 5 bases at V and 1 base at J, with 11 bases between. This CDR3 has 15 amino acids. Germline lookup yields CDR1 LNHDA and CDR2 SQIVND (reference sequence). CDR3 sequence (DNA): TGTGCCAGTAGTCCCTTCGCGGGGAACACCGGGGAGCTGTTTTTT. Its translation is CASSPFAGNTGELFF.

V and J are TRBV9 and TRBJ2-1; 8 nucleotides align to TRBD2. CDR1 is SGDLS and CDR2 is YYNGEE in the germline V gene. CDR3 size: 15 residues. J gave up 4 bases and V 3 bases, and 6 bases lay outside the gene matches. The CDR3 DNA reads as TGTGCCAGCAGCGCCGGACTAGCAGCATACAATGAGCAGTTCTTC. This gives the protein CASSAGLAAYNEQFF.

The rearrangement uses TRBV19 and TRBJ2-5, with D possibly TRBD2 on 7 matching bases. From germline, CDR1 is LNHDA and CDR2 SQIVND (reference sequence). Trimming removed 4 bases at V and 1 base at J, with 10 bases between. The CDR3 runs 14 residues. The DNA of the CDR3 is TGTGCCAGTAGTAGGGGGGGGCTCCAAGAGACCCAGTACTTC. Translation gives CASSRGGLQETQYF.

This clone was detected only once. The chain is built from TRBV19 and TRBJ1-5, with a weak D call TRBD1 (6 bases). The CDR3 length is 18 residues. Trimming shortened V by 9 bases and J by 1 base, and 25 bases separated the two germline ends. CDR1 is LNHDA, CDR2 SQIVND, per germline (reference sequence). The CDR3 spells CASQGGVTGPSSNQPQHF. The DNA for the CDR3 is TGTGCCAGCCAAGGCGGAGTAACAGGGCCCTCGAGCAATCAGCCCCAGCATTTT.

The chain recombines TRBV19 with TRBJ1-5; 9 bases are shared with TRBD1. The germline V gene has CDR1 LNHDA and CDR2 SQIVND (reference sequence). J gave up 6 bases and V 7 bases, and 10 bases lay outside the gene matches. The CDR3 totals 15 residues. CDR3: CASIGLQGAGQPQHF. In DNA form, the CDR3 reads TGTGCCAGTATCGGGTTACAGGGGGCCGGTCAGCCCCAGCATTTT.

The V call is TRBV24-1, the J call TRBJ2-1, with TRBD1 as a possible D gene (6 bases). The CDR3 sequence is 12 residues long. Trimming left V 8 bases short and J 6 bases short, with 10 bases between. Germline assignment: CDR1 KGHDR and CDR2 SFDVKD. Written as DNA, the CDR3 is TGTGCCACCACCGGACAGAGCAATGAGCAGTTCTTC. This sequence encodes CATTGQSNEQFF.

This clone was observed a few times. This chain connects TRBV4-1 to TRBJ2-7; 7 nucleotides align to TRBD1. Germline V gene data show CDR1 as MGHRA and CDR2 as YSYEKL. Trimming took 5 bases from V and 4 from J; bases not matched to a gene: 11. CDR3 length equals 15 residues. CDR3 nucleotide sequence: TGCGCCAGCAGCGCAGTCGGGGACAGAAAGTACGAGCAGTACTTC. Protein: CASSAVGDRKYEQYF.

The chain employs TRBV5-8 and TRBJ2-5, with D possibly being TRBD1 (5 bases). This CDR3 has 14 residues. Germline assignment: CDR1 SGHTS and CDR2 YDEGEE. V lost 0 bases to trimming and J lost 7 bases, with 13 bases between them. The CDR3 DNA sequence: TGTGCCAGCAGCTTGGATGCGGATACAGGGACCCAGTACTTC. It yields the protein CASSLDADTGTQYF.

This chain connects TRBV6-5 to TRBJ1-1, with a tentative D call TRBD1 (5 bases). V lost 6 bases to trimming and J lost 12 bases, with 20 bases between them. In germline, CDR1 is MNHEY, CDR2 SVGAGI. CDR3 size: 13 residues. This CDR3 reads CASRHGAGHATFF. Written as DNA, the CDR3 is TGTGCCAGCAGACATGGGGCAGGGCATGCAACTTTCTTT.

As concerns this clone: This specimen includes other DNA sequences encoding the same CDR3. The chain links TRBV27 to TRBJ2-7; D is ambiguous. The CDR3 runs 11 residues. V was clipped by 5 bases and J by 2 bases, with 4 bases between them. Per germline, CDR1 MNHEY and CDR2 SMNVEV (reference sequence). The CDR3 DNA reads as TGTGCCAGCAGTAGCACCTACGAGCAGTACTTC. Translated: CASSSTYEQYF.

This rearrangement joins TRBV4-1 to TRBJ1-1; D possibly corresponds to TRBD1 (5 bases). The CDR3 is 17 amino acids. V dropped 0 bases and J dropped 5 bases, with 19 bases sitting between them. Germline CDR1 MGHRA, CDR2 YSYEKL. CDR3 coding DNA: TGCGCCAGCAGCCAAGAGGGGCTTGCGAGGGGAGGGACTGAAGCTTTCTTT. It is translated as CASSQEGLARGGTEAFF.

The V and J genes are TRBV5-1 and TRBJ1-2; no definite D call. The V and J ends lost 4 bases and 4 bases respectively, with 14 bases between them. This CDR3 region has 14 residues. From germline, CDR1 is SGHRS and CDR2 YFSETQ. The CDR3: CASSRTGEGYGYTF. The CDR3 nucleotides read TGCGCCAGCAGCCGGACGGGAGAAGGCTATGGCTACACCTTC.

CDR3 sequence reads: CASSRDRGRLWVVDNEQFF. Here the CDR3 DNA reads TGTGCCAGCAGCCGGGACAGGGGGCGGTTGTGGGTCGTAGACAATGAGCAGTTCTTC. The chain recombines TRBV14 with TRBJ2-1, with 12 positions matching TRBD1. There are 19 residues in the CDR3. Germline CDR1 is SGHDN and CDR2 is FVKESK. J lost 5 bases, V lost 4 bases, and 15 bases had no gene match.

This clone has only one observation. CDR3 loop: CASSQDPGGGQPQHF. CDR3 bases: TGTGCCAGCAGCCAAGATCCTGGGGGCGGTCAGCCCCAGCATTTT. The J gene is TRBJ1-5, the V gene TRBV3-1 (or the pseudogene TRBV3-2); weak D call: TRBD1 (6 bases). The V and J ends lost 0 bases and 6 bases respectively, with 12 bases between them. Looked up from germline, CDR1 is LGHDT and CDR2 is YNNKEL (reference sequence). The CDR3 sequence is 15 residues long.

CDR3 in amino acids: CASSSLAGEADTQYF. The CDR3 DNA reads TGCGCCAGCAGCTCCCTAGCGGGGGAGGCAGATACGCAGTATTTT. The chain carries TRBV5-1 and TRBJ2-3; 10 bases line up with TRBD2. CDR3 length equals 15 residues. V gave up 3 bases and J gave up 4 bases; unmatched junction bases: 5. CDR1 is SGHRS and CDR2 is YFSETQ in the germline V gene.

This chain links TRBV7-9 with TRBJ1-1, with a tentative D call TRBD1 (6 bases). The V gene's germline CDR1 is SEHNR and CDR2 FQNEAQ (reference sequence). This CDR3 region has 13 residues. Trimming removed 5 bases from V and 4 bases from J, with 11 bases in between. CDR3 in DNA: TGTGCCAGCAGCCAGGACAGTTTCACTGAAGCTTTCTTT. Translating gives CASSQDSFTEAFF.